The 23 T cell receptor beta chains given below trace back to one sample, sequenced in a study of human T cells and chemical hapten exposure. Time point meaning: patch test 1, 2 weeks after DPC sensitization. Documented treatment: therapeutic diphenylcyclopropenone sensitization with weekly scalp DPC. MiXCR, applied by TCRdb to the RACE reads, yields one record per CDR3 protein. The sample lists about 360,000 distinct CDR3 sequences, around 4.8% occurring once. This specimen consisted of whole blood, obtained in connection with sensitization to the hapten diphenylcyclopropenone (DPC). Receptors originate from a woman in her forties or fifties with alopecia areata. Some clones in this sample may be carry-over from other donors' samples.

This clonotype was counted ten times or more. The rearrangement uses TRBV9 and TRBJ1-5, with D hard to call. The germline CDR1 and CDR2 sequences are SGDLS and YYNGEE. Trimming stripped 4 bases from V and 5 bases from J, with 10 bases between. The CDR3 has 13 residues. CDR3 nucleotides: TGTGCCAGCAGCTCTCATATTGATCAGCCCCAGCATTTT. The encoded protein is CASSSHIDQPQHF.

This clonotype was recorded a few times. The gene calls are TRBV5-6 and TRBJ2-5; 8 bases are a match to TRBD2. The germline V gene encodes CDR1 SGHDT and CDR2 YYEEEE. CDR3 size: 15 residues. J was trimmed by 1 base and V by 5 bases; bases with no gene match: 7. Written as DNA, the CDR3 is TGTGCCAGCAGTTACCCGGGACTAGGCCAAGAGACCCAGTACTTC. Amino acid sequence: CASSYPGLGQETQYF.

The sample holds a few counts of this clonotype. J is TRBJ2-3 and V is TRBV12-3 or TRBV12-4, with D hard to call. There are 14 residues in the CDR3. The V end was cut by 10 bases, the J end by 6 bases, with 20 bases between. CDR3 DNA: TGTGCCACCGTACCGGGCCCCCTCTTTGATACGCAGTATTTT. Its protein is CATVPGPLFDTQYF.

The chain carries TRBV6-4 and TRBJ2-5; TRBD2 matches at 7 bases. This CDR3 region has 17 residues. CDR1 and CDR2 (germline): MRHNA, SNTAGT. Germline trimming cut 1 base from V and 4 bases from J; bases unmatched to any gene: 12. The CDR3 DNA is TGTGCCAGCAGTGACTTTTCCCCCCGGACTAGTCGAGAGACCCAGTACTTC. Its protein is CASSDFSPRTSRETQYF.

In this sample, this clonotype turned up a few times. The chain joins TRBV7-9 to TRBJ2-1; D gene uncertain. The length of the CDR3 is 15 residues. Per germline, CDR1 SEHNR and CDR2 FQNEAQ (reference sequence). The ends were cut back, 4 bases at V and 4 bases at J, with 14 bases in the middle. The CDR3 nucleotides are TGTGCCAGCAGCTCCCCCTGGCCGACGTACAATGAGCAGTTCTTC. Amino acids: CASSSPWPTYNEQFF.

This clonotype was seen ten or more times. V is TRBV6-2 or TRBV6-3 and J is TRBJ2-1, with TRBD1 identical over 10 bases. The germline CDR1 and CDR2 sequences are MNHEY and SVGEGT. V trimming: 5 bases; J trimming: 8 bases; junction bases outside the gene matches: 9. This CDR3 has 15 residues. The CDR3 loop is CASSRGTGVFHEQFF. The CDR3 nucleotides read TGTGCCAGCAGTAGGGGGACAGGGGTATTCCATGAGCAGTTCTTC.

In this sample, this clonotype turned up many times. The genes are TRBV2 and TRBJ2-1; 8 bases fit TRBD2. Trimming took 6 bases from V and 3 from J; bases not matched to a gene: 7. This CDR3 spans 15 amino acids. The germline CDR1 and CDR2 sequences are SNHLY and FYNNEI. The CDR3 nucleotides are TGTGCCAGCAGATCGGGACTAGGGGGCTACAATGAGCAGTTCTTC. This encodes CASRSGLGGYNEQFF. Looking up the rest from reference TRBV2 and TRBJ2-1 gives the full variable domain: EPEVTQTPSHQVTQMGQEVILRCVPISNHLYFYWYRQILGQKVEFLVSFYNNEISEKSEIFDDQFSVERPDGSNFTLKIRSTKLEDSAMYFCASRSGLGGYNEQFFGPGTRLTVL.

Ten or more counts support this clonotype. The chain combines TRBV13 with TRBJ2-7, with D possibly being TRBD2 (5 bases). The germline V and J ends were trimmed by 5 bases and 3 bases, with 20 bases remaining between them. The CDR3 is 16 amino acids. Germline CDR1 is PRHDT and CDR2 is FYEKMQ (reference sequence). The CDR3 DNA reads TGTGCCAGCAGCCCCAACGGAGGAAGAGAAGTCTACGAGCAGTACTTC. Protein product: CASSPNGGREVYEQYF.

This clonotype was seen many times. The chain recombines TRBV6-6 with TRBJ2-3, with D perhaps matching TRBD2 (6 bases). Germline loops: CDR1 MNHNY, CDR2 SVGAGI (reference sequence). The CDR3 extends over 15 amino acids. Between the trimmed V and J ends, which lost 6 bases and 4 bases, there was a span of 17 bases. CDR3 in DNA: TGTGCCAGCAGCCTGGACCCTTCGGGGGCAGATACGCAGTATTTT. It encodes CASSLDPSGADTQYF.

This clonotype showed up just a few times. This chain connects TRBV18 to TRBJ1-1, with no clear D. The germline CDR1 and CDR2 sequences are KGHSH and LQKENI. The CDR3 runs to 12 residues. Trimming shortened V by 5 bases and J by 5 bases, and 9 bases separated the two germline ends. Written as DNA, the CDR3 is TGTGCCAGCTCAATGCGTGAGACTGAAGCTTTCTTT. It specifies CASSMRETEAFF.

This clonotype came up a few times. The CDR3 DNA follows: TGTGCCAGCAGTTTATCGAGCGGCGCCCGCTCCTACGAGCAGTACTTC. Protein product: CASSLSSGARSYEQYF. V and J are TRBV27 and TRBJ2-7, with D possibly TRBD2 on 5 matching bases. CDR1 is MNHEY, CDR2 SMNVEV, per germline (reference sequence). V gave up 0 bases and J gave up 0 bases, with 12 bases separating them. This CDR3 region has 16 residues.

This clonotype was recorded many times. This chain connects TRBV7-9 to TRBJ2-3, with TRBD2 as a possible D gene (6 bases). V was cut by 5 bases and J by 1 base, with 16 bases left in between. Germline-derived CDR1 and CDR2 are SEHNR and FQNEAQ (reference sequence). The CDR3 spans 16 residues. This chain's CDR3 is CASSPEGGLGTDTQYF. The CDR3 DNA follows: TGTGCCAGCAGCCCAGAAGGAGGGCTAGGCACAGATACGCAGTATTTT.

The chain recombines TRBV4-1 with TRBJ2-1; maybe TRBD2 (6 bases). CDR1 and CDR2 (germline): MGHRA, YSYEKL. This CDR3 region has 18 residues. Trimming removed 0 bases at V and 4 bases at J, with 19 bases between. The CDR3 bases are TGCGCCAGCAGCCAAGACCCCGGGACGGTTGCGGGGTACAATGAGCAGTTCTTC. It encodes CASSQDPGTVAGYNEQFF.

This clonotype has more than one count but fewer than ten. For the CDR3, the DNA is TGTGCCAGCTCTCCTCAACAGGGGGGGAATGATTTCTTT. Translating it yields CASSPQQGGNDFF. The chain joins TRBV18 to TRBJ1-1, with 8 bases aligning to TRBD1. J gave up 13 bases and V 6 bases, and 13 bases lay outside the gene matches. The CDR3 loop spans 13 amino acids. CDR1 and CDR2 from the germline V gene are KGHSH and LQKENI. The entire variable domain, with the rest obtained from reference TRBV18 and TRBJ1-1, is as follows: NAGVMQNPRHLVRRRGQEARLRCSPMKGHSHVYWYRQLPEEGLKFMVYLQKENIIDESGMPKERFSAEFPKEGPSILRIQQVVRGDSAAYFCASSPQQGGNDFFGQGTRLTVV.

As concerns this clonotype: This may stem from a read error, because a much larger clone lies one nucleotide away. DNA for the CDR3: TGTGCCAGCAGCCTCGTATTCAGGTGTACTAATGAAAAACTGTTTTTT. Translated, it gives CASSLVFRCTNEKLFF. V and J are TRBV11-2 and TRBJ1-4, with D hard to call. This CDR3 is 16 amino acids long. The germline V and J ends were trimmed by 5 bases and 2 bases, with 15 bases remaining between them. Germline V lookup: CDR1 SGHAT, CDR2 FQNNGV.

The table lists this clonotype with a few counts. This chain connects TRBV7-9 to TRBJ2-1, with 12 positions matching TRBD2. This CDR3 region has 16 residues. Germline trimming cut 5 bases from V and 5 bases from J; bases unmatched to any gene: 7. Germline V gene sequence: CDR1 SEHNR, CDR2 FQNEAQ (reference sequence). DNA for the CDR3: TGTGCCAGCAGCCCGCCGGGACTAGCGGGCCACAATGAGCAGTTCTTC. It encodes CASSPPGLAGHNEQFF.

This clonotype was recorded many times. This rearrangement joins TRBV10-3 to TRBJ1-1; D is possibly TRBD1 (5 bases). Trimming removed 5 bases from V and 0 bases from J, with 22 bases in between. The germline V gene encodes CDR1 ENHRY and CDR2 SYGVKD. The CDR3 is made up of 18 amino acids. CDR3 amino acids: CAISRTSGVISMNTEAFF. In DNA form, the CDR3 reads TGTGCCATCAGTCGAACATCGGGGGTGATTTCAATGAACACTGAAGCTTTCTTT.

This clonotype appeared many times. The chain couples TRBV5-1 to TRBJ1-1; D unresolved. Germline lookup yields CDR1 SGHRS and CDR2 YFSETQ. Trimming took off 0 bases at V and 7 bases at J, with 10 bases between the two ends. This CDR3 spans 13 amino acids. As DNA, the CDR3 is TGCGCCAGCAGCTTGGGGCAGGCGTATGAAGCTTTCTTT. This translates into CASSLGQAYEAFF.

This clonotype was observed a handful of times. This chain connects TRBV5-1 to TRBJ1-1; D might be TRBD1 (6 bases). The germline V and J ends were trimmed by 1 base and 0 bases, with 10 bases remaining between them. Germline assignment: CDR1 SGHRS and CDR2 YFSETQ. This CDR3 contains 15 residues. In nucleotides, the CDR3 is TGCGCCAGCAGCTTGTCTGGACAGATGAACACTGAAGCTTTCTTT. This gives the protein CASSLSGQMNTEAFF.

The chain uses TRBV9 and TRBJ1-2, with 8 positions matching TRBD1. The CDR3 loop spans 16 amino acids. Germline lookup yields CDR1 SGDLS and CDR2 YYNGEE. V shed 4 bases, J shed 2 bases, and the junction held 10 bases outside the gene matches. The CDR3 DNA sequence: TGTGCCAGCAGCATCACCTTCGACAGGGGCAACTATGGCTACACCTTC. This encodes CASSITFDRGNYGYTF.

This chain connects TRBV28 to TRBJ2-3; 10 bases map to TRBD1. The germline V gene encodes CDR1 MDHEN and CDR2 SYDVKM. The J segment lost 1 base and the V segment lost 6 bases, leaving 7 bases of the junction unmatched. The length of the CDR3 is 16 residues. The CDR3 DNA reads TGTGCCAGCAGAGCCGGGGACAGGGGCCGCACAGATACGCAGTATTTT. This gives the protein CASRAGDRGRTDTQYF. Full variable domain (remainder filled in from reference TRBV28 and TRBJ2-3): DVKVTQSSRYLVKRTGEKVFLECVQDMDHENMFWYRQDPGLGLRLIYFSYDVKMKEKGDIPEGYSVSREKKERFSLILESASTNQTSMYLCASRAGDRGRTDTQYFGPGTRLTVL.

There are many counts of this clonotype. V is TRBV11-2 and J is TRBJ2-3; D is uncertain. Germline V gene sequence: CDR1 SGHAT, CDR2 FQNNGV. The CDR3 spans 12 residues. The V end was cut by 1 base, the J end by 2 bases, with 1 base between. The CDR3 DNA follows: TGTGCCAGCAGCTTAGTCACAGATACGCAGTATTTT. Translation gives CASSLVTDTQYF.

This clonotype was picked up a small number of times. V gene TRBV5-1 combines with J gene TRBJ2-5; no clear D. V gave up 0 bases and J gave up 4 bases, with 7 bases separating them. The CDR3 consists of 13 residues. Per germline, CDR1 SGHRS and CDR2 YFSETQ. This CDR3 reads CASSLGVLETQYF. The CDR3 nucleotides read TGCGCCAGCAGCTTGGGGGTGCTAGAGACCCAGTACTTC.